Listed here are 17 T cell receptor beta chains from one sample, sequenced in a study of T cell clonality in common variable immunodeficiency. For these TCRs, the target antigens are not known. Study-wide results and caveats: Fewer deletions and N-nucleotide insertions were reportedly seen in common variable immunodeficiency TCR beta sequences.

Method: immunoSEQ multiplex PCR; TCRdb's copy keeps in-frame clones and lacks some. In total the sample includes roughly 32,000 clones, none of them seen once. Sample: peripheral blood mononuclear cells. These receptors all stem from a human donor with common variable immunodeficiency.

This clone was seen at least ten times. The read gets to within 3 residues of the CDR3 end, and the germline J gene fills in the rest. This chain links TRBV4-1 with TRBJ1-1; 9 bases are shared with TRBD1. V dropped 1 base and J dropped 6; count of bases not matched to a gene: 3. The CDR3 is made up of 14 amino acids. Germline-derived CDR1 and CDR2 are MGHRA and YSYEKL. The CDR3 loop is CASSQGTGEAEAFF. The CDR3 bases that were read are TGCGCCAGCAGCCAAGGGACAGGGGAAGCTGAA.

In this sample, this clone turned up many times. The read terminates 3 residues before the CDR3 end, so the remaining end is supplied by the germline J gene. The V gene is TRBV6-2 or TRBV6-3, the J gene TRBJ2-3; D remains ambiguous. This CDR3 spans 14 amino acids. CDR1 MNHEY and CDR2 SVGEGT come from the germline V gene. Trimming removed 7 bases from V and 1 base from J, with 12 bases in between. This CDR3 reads CASTNTQGTDTQYF. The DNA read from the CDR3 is TGTGCCAGCACCAACACCCAGGGCACAGATACG.

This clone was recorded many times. This CDR3 is CASSLGDRGNEQFF. The sequenced part of the CDR3 DNA is TGTGCCAGCAGCTTGGGAGACAGGGGGAATGAG. J is TRBJ2-1 and V is TRBV5-6; 9 positions match TRBD1. The CDR3 end lies 3 residues beyond the end of the read and is filled in from the germline J gene. With 0 bases clipped from V and 7 bases from J, the junction kept 2 bases outside the gene matches. The CDR3 totals 14 residues. CDR1 is SGHDT, CDR2 YYEEEE, per germline.

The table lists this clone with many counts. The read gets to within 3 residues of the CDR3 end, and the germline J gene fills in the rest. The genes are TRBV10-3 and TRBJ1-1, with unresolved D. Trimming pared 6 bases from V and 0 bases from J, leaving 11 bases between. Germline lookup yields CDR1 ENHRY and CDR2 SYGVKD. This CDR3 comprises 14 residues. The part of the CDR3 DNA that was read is TGTGCCATCAGATACAGAAACATGAACACTGAA. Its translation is CAIRYRNMNTE. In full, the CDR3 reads CAIRYRNMNTEAFF.

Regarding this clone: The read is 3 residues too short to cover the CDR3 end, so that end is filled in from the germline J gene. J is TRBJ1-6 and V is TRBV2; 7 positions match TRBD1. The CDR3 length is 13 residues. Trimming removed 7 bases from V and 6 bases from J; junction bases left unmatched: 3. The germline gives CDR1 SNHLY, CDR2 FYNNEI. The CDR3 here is CASNPGGNSPLHF. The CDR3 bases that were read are TGTGCCAGCAATCCAGGGGGTAATTCACCC.

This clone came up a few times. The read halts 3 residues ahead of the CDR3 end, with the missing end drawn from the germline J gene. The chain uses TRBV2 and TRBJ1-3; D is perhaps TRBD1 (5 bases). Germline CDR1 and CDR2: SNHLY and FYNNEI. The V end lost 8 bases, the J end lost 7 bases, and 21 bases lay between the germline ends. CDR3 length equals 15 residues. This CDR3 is CASRLTGRFPNTIYF. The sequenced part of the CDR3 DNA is TGTGCCAGCCGTCTTACAGGACGATTTCCCAACACC.

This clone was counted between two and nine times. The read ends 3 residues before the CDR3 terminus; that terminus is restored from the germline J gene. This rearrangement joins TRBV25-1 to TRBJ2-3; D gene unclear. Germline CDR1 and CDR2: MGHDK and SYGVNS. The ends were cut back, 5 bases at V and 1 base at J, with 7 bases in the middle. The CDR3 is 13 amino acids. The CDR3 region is CASSLGGTDTQYF. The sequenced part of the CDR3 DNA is TGTGCCAGCAGTCTAGGAGGCACAGATACG.

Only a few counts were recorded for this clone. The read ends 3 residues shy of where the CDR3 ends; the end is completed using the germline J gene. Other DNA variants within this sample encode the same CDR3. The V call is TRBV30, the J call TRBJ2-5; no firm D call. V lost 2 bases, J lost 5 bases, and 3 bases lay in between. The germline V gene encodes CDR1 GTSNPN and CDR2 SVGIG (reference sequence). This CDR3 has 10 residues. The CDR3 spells CAWSRETQYF. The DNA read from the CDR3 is TGTGCCTGGAGTAGGGAGACC.

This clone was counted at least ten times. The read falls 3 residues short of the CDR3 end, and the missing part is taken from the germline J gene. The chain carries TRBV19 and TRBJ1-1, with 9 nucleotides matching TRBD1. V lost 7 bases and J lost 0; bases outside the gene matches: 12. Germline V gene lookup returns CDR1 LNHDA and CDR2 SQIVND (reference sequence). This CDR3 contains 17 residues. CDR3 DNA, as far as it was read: TGTGCCAGTACGGGACAGGGCTATCCCAAAATGAACACTGAA. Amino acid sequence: CASTGQGYPKMNTE. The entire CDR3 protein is CASTGQGYPKMNTEAFF.

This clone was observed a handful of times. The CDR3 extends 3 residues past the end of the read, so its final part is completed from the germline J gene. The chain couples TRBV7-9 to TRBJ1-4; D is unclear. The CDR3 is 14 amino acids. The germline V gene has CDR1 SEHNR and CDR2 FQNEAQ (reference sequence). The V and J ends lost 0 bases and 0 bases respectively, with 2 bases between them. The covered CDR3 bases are TGTGCCAGCAGCTTAGCCTCAACTAATGAAAAA. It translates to CASSLASTNEK. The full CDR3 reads CASSLASTNEKLFF.

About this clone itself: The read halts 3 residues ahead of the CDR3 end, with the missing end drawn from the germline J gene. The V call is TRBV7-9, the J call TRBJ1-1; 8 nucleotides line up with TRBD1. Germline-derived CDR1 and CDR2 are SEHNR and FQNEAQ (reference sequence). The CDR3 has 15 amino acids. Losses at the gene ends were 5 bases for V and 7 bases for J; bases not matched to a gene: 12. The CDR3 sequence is CASSPGTGVSGEAFF. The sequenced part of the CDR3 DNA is TGTGCCAGCAGCCCCGGGACAGGAGTCTCCGGTGAA. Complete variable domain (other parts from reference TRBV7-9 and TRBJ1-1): DTGVSQNPRHKITKRGQNVTFRCDPISEHNRLYWYRQTLGQGPEFLTYFQNEAQLEKSRLLSDRFSAERPKGSFSTLEIQRTEQGDSAMYLCASSPGTGVSGEAFFGQGTRLTVV.

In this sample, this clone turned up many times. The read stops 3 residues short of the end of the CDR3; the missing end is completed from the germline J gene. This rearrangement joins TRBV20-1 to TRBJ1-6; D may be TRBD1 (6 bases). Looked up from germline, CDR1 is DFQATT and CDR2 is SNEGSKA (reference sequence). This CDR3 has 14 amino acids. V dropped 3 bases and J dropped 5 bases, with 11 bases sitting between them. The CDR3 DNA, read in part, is TGCAGTGCTAGGGGACATTGGGATAATTCACCC. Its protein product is CSARGHWDNSP. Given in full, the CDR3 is CSARGHWDNSPLHF.

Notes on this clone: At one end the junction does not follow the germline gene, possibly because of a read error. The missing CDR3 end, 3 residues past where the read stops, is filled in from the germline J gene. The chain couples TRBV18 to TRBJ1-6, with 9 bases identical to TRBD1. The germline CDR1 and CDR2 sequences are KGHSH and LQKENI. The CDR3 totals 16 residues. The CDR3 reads CASSRGTGSNKSPLHF. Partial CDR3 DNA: TGTGCCAGCTCACGAGGGACAGGGTCCAATAAGTCACCC.

CDR3 bases read: TGCGCCAGCAGCCAGACTCCTAGCTCCTACGAG. Translating gives CASSQTPSSYE. The complete CDR3 sequence is CASSQTPSSYEQYF. The chain carries TRBV5-1 and TRBJ2-7, with unresolved D. The read comes to an end 3 residues before the CDR3 does, leaving the germline J gene to fill in the end. This CDR3 contains 14 residues. Germline V gives CDR1 SGHRS, CDR2 YFSETQ. Trimming pared 4 bases from V and 0 bases from J, leaving 11 bases between.

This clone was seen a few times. The sequenced part of the CDR3 DNA is TGCAGTGCGCAGCTGCGGCAGACC. Translating it yields CSAQLRQT. The full CDR3 protein is CSAQLRQTQYF. The chain links TRBV20-1 to TRBJ2-5; D gene ambiguous. The read ends 3 residues before the CDR3 terminus; that terminus is restored from the germline J gene. CDR1 DFQATT and CDR2 SNEGSKA come from the germline V gene (reference sequence). This CDR3 region has 11 residues. V lost 6 bases, J lost 6 bases, and 11 bases lay in between.

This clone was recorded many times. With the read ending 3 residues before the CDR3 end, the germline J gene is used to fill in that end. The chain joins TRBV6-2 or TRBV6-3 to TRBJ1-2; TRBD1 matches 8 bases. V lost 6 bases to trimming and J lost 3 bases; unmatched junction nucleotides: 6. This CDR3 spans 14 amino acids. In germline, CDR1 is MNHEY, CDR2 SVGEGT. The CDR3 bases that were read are TGTGCCAGCAGCACAGGGGGTCGGGACTATGGC. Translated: CASSTGGRDYG. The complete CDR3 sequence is CASSTGGRDYGYTF.

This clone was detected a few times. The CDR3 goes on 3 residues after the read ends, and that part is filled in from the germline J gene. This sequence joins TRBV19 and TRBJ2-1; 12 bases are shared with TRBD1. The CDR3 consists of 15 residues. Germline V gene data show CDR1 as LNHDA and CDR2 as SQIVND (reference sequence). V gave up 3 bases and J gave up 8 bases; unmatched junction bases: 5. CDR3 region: CASSITGTGGYEQFF. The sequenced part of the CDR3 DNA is TGTGCCAGTAGTATCACCGGGACAGGGGGCTATGAG. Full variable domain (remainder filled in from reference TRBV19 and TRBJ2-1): DGGITQSPKYLFRKEGQNVTLSCEQNLNHDAMYWYRQDPGQGLRLIYYSQIVNDFQKGDIAEGYSVSREKKESFPLTVTSAQKNPTAFYLCASSITGTGGYEQFFGPGTRLTVL.